The rows below give T cell receptor beta chains drawn from one sample of a study of T-cell reconstitution after alpha-beta-depleted transplantation in children. Via MiXCR, TCRdb re-called the PCR reads, giving one row per CDR3 protein. The data hold approximately 520,000 distinct CDR3 sequences, with roughly 11% observed a single time. The input for sequencing was PBMCs, mostly from graft donor cells, taken 180 days after TCRalphabeta/CD19-depleted stem cell transplant. All receptors come from a female patient between 2 and 15 years old who had a stem cell transplant for aplastic anemia, so the T cells may come from the graft donor. CDR3s leave out the opening cysteine and the closing phenylalanine or tryptophan.

j_gene: TRBJ2-1
v_gene: TRBV7-2
CDR3aa: ASSLAWQPNEQF

j_gene: TRBJ2-1
v_gene: TRBV18
CDR3aa: ASSPPQDEQF

j_gene: TRBJ2-7
v_gene: TRBV5-5
CDR3aa: ASSSGQNYEQY

j_gene: TRBJ2-2
v_gene: TRBV6-2/TRBV6-3
CDR3aa: ASSFLPGLAGRNTGELF

j_gene: TRBJ2-5
v_gene: TRBV14
CDR3aa: ASSPGLPGLASQETQY

j_gene: TRBJ2-5
v_gene: TRBV28
CDR3aa: ASSFPLVEETQY

j_gene: TRBJ2-1
v_gene: TRBV12-3/TRBV12-4
CDR3aa: ASGRDNNEQF

j_gene: TRBJ1-2
v_gene: TRBV27
CDR3aa: ASSTMDRPLSFSGYT

j_gene: TRBJ1-1
v_gene: TRBV21-1
CDR3aa: ASSKGTGAGNTEAF

j_gene: TRBJ1-2
v_gene: TRBV20-1
CDR3aa: SAREQGANYGYT